A single sample is the source of the 2 T cell receptor beta chains below, sequenced in a study of cytomegalovirus exposure and HLA in healthy donors. TCRdb's copy holds only in-frame clones and misses some; the assay was immunoSEQ multiplex PCR. The sample yields about 56,000 clones, 89% seen once. Sequencing was done on a sample of PBMCs. The receptor source for this set is a woman between 18 and 30 years old in good health and CMV-seronegative.

This clone was seen a single time. The chain recombines TRBV5-4 with TRBJ1-1, with D unclear. Germline CDR1 reads SGHNT; CDR2 reads YYREEE (reference sequence). V was pared by 7 bases and J by 11 bases, with 18 bases between. CDR3 length: 12 residues. This CDR3 is CASSIDGYGAFF. DNA for the CDR3: TGTGCCAGCTCCATAGACGGGTATGGGGCTTTCTTT. The full variable domain, with the rest looked up from reference TRBV5-4 and TRBJ1-1, is ETGVTQSPTHLIKTRGQQVTLRCSSQSGHNTVSWYQQALGQGPQFIFQYYREEENGRGNFPPRFSGLQFPNYSSELNVNALELDDSALYLCASSIDGYGAFFGQGTRLTVV.

This sequence joins TRBV2 and TRBJ2-1; the match to TRBD2 covers 11 bases. The CDR3 sequence is 15 residues long. Trimming at V came to 5 bases and at J to 5 bases, leaving 5 bases not matched to a gene. Germline V gene sequence: CDR1 SNHLY, CDR2 FYNNEI. In DNA, the CDR3 is TGTGCCAGCAGTCCTAGCGGGGGGACAGACAATGAGCAGTTCTTC. It codes for CASSPSGGTDNEQFF.